What follows describes a single T cell receptor beta chain. Its target antigen remains unknown. No base quality information exists; no much larger clone differs at one position. To sequence the TCRbeta CDR3 region, genomic DNA was isolated from the sorted cells. TCRbeta CDR3 regions were sequenced using the immunoSEQ Assay. This immuneACCESS table, as held by TCRdb, lists in-frame sequences with V and J called but not all clones. Of the missing ones, under half trace to an unresolved V gene in checked studies; the others have no known cause. Present in this sample are some 86,000 clones, 75% to 95% of which were seen just once. The top ten clones comprise 8.7% of the sample. Patients with autoimmune disease history or receiving systemic immunosuppression were excluded from the trial. Peripheral blood for TCR sequencing was collected from all dose cohorts at baseline, on cycle 4 day 1, and on cycle 7 day 1. The samples were drawn from a first-in-human, open-label, multicenter phase I dose-escalation trial of ivuxolimab. Adults with locally advanced or metastatic head and neck squamous cell, hepatocellular, melanoma or renal cell carcinoma were enrolled in the trial. CD4+ and CD8+ T cells were sorted separately from peripheral blood before TCR sequencing.

The data derive from a study of OX40 agonist ivuxolimab in advanced cancers. A note on the overall study: The costimulatory receptor OX40 (CD134) was targeted by ivuxolimab, a fully human IgG2 agonistic monoclonal antibody. Of the approximately 50 dose-escalation patients, hepatocellular carcinoma was present in roughly 19, melanoma in some 15, renal cell carcinoma in 9 and head and neck cancer in 9. Peripheral TCRbeta sequencing aimed to test whether ivuxolimab altered TCR sequence diversity and caused clonal T-cell expansion. A male proportion of around 83% and a mean age of 60 years, ranging from 23 to 79, were recorded for the dose-escalation cohort. Intravenous ivuxolimab was administered to patients every 2 weeks at six dose levels: 0.01, 0.1, 0.3, 1.5, 3 and 10 mg/kg. The paper reports the monotherapy dose-escalation portion (N = 52 patients) of the phase I ivuxolimab trial. Partial responses occurred in three dose-escalation patients: two with cutaneous melanoma and one with hepatocellular carcinoma. Patients were allowed to have had prior anti-PD-1, anti-PD-L1 or anti-CTLA-4 therapy, and approximately 39% of the dose-escalation patients had been treated with checkpoint inhibitors.

A distance of 19 bases separates the germline ends of V and J, which lose 5 bases and 4 bases respectively. CDR3 length: 15 amino acids, cysteine to phenylalanine. CDR3 DNA only is kept here, 45 bases in frame from base 1. The germline V gene provides CDR1 SGHTS and CDR2 YDEGEE. Broad study findings and their caveats: Low levels of normalized T-cell clonal expansion were also shown by some nonresponding patients. Partial responders in the 0.1-3.0 mg/kg groups had among the lowest normalized peripheral clonal expansion, especially among CD8+ T cells. After ivuxolimab, more expanded clones were found on average in CD8+ T cells than in CD4+ T cells. The antigen specificity of the peripheral T cells that underwent clonal expansion was not determined. Clonal expansion of both CD4+ and CD8+ blood T cells was observed from baseline to week 6 at doses 0.1 to 3.0 mg/kg.

This receptor was identified in an adult with an advanced solid tumor such as melanoma, head and neck, liver or kidney cancer. The source material was CD4+ or CD8+ T cells sorted from blood, sampled in a trial of the OX40 agonist ivuxolimab. The chain joins TRBV5-8 to TRBJ2-7; the D segment could be TRBD1, given 6 matching bases. The CDR3 amino acid sequence is: CASRPAGATSYEQYF. The DNA is as follows: TGTGCCAGCAGGCCCGCAGGGGCGACGTCTTACGAGCAGTACTTC.